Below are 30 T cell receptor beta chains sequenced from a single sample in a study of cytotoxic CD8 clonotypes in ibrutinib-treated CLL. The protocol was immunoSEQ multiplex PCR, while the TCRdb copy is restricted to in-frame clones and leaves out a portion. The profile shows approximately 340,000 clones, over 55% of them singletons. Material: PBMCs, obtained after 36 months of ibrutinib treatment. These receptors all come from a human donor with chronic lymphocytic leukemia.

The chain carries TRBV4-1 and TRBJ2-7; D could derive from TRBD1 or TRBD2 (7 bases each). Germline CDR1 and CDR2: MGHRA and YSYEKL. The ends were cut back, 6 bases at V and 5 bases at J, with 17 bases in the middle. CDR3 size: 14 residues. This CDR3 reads CASRNPGGTDEQYF. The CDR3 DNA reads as TGCGCCAGCAGGAACCCCGGGGGGACAGACGAGCAGTACTTC.

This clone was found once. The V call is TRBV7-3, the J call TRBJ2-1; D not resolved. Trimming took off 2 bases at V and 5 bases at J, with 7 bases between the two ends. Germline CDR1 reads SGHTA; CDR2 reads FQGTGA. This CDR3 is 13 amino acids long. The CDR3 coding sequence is TGTGCCAGCAGCTTAGTGTGGAACAATGAGCAGTTCTTC. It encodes CASSLVWNNEQFF.

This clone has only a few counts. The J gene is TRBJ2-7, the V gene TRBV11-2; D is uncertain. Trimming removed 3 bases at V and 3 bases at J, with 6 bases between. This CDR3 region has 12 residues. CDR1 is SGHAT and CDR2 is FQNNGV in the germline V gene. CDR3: CASSFNSYEQYF. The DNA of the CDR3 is TGTGCCAGCAGCTTTAACAGCTACGAGCAGTACTTC.

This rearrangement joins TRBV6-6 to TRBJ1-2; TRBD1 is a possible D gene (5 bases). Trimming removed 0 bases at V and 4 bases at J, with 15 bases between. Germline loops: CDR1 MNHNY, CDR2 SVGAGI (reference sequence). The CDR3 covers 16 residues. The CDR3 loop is CASSYSIQGSRYGYTF. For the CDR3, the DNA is TGTGCCAGCAGTTACTCGATTCAGGGATCCCGCTATGGCTACACCTTC.

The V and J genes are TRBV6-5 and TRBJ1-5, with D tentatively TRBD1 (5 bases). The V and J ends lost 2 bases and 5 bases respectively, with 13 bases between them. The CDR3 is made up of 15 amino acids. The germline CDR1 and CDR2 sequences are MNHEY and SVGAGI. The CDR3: CASSYRGRGDQPQHF. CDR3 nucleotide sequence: TGTGCCAGCAGTTACAGGGGAAGAGGAGATCAGCCCCAGCATTTT.

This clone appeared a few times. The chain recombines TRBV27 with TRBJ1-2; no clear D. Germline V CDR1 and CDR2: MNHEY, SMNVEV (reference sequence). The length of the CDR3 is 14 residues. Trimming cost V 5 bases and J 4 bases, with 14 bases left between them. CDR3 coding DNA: TGTGCCAGCAGTCCGCGTGAAGGGAGCTATGGCTACACCTTC. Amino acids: CASSPREGSYGYTF.

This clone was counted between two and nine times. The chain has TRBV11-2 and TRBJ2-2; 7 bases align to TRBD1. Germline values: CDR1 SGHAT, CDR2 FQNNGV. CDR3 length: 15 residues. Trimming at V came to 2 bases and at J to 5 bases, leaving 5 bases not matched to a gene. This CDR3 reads CASSLRQGWTGELFF. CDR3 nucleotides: TGTGCCAGCAGCTTAAGACAGGGATGGACCGGGGAGCTGTTTTTT.

The CDR3 spells CAWSGAGGYTF. The DNA for the CDR3 is TGTGCCTGGAGCGGGGCGGGCGGCTACACCTTC. The V and J genes are TRBV30 and TRBJ1-2, with a tentative D call TRBD1 (5 bases). Trimming stripped 3 bases from V and 8 bases from J, with 10 bases between. The CDR3 is made up of 11 amino acids. Per germline, CDR1 GTSNPN and CDR2 SVGIG (reference sequence).

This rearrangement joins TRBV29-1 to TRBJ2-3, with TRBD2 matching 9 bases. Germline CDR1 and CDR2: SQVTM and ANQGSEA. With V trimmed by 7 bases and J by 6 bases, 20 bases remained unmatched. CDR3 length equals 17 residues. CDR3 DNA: TGCAGCGCCACCTCTTGGTCTAGCGGGACCTACCAGGATACGCAGTATTTT. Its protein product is CSATSWSSGTYQDTQYF.

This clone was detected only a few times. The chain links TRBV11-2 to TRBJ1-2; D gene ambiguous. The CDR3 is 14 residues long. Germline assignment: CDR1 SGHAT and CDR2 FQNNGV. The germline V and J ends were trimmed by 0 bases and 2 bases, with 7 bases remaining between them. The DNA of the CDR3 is TGTGCCAGCAGCTTAGATCGCCAGAACTATGGCTACACCTTC. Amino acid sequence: CASSLDRQNYGYTF. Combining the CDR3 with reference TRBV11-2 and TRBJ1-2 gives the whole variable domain EAGVAQSPRYKIIEKRQSVAFWCNPISGHATLYWYQQILGQGPKLLIQFQNNGVVDDSQLPKDRFSAERLKGVDSTLKIQPAKLEDSAVYLCASSLDRQNYGYTFGSGTRLTVV.

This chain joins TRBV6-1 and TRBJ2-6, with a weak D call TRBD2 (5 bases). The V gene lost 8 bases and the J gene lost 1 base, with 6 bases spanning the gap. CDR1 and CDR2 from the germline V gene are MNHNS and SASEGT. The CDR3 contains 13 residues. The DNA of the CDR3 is TGTGCCAGCGGGGAGTCTGGGGCCAACGTCCTGACTTTC. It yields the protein CASGESGANVLTF.

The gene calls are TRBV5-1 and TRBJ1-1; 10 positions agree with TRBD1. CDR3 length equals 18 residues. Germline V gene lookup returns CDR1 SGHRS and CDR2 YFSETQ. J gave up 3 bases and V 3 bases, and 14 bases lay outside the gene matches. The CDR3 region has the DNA TGCGCCAGCAGCTCTGAGGGACAGGGGATAGTTTGGGACACTGAAGCTTTCTTT. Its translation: CASSSEGQGIVWDTEAFF. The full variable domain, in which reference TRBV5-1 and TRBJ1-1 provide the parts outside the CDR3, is KAGVTQTPRYLIKTRGQQVTLSCSPISGHRSVSWYQQTPGQGLQFLFEYFSETQRNKGNFPGRFSGRQFSNSRSEMNVSTLELGDSALYLCASSSEGQGIVWDTEAFFGQGTRLTVV.

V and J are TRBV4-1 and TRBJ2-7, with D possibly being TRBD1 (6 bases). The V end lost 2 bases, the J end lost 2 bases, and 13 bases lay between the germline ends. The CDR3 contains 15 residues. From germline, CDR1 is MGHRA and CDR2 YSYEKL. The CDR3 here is CASSQQGLGAYEQYF. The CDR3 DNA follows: TGCGCCAGCAGCCAACAGGGGTTAGGGGCCTACGAGCAGTACTTC.

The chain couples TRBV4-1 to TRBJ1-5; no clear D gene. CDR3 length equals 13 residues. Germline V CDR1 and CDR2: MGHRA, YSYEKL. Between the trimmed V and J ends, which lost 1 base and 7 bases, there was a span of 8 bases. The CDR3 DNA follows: TGCGCCAGCAGCCAAGTTCAGAGCCAGCCCCAGCATTTT. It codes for CASSQVQSQPQHF.

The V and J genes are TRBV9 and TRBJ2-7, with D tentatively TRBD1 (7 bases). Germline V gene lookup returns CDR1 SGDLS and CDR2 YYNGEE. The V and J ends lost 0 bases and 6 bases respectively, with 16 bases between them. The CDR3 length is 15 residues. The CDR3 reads CASSVVPGGRSEQYF. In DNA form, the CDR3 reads TGTGCCAGCAGCGTAGTCCCAGGGGGGCGCTCCGAGCAGTACTTC.

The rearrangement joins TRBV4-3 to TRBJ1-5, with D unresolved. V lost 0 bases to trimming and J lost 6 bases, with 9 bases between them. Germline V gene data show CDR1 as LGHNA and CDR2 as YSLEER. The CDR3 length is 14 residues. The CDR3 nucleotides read TGCGCCAGCAGCCAAGATGGCAATCGTCAGCCCCAGCATTTT. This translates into CASSQDGNRQPQHF.

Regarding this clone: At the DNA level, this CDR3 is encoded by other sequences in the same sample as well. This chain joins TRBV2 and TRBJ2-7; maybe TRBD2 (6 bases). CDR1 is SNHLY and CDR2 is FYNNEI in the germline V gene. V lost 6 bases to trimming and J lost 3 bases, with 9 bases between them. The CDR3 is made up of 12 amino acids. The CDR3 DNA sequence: TGTGCCAGCAGGGGCGGGAACTACGAGCAGTACTTC. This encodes CASRGGNYEQYF.

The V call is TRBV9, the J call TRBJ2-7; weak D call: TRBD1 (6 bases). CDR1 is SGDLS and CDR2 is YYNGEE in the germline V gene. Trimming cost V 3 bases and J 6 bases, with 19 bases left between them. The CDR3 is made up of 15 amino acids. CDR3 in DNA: TGTGCCAGCAGCGAGTCCACAGGGCGCCTGGCCGAGCAGTACTTC. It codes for CASSESTGRLAEQYF.

Here the CDR3 reads CASSQYGTWETQYF. The CDR3 coding sequence is TGCGCCAGCAGTCAGTACGGGACTTGGGAGACCCAGTACTTC. The rearrangement joins TRBV23-1 to TRBJ2-5; TRBD2 is a possible D gene (6 bases). TRBV23-1 is filed as an ORF, its function uncertain. This CDR3 is 14 amino acids long. Trimming took 3 bases from V and 5 from J, leaving 13 bases between them.

The CDR3 protein is CSVELAADTQYF. CDR3 DNA sequence: TGCAGCGTTGAACTAGCAGCAGATACGCAGTATTTT. V is TRBV29-1 and J is TRBJ2-3; weak D call: TRBD2 (5 bases). Trimming left V 2 bases short and J 4 bases short, with 7 bases between. CDR3 size: 12 residues. The germline V gene has CDR1 SQVTM and CDR2 ANQGSEA.

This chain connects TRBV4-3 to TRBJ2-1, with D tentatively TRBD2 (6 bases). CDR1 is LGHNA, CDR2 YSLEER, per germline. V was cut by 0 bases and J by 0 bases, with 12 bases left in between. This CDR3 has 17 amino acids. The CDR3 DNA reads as TGCGCCAGCAGCCAAGATCCCCCCGGGAGCTCCTACAATGAGCAGTTCTTC. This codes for CASSQDPPGSSYNEQFF.

The CDR3 spells CASSQVSGFTYEQYF. In DNA, the CDR3 is TGCGCCAGCAGCCAAGTCTCGGGATTCACCTACGAGCAGTACTTC. This chain joins TRBV4-1 and TRBJ2-7; D perhaps matches TRBD2 (5 bases). The CDR3 has 15 residues. V was pared by 1 base and J by 2 bases, with 12 bases between. CDR1 MGHRA and CDR2 YSYEKL come from the germline V gene.

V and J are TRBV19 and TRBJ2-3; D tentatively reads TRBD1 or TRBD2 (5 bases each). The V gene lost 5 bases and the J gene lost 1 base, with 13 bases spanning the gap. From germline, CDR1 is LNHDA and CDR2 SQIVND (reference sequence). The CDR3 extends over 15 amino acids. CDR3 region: CASSPPGQRTDTQYF. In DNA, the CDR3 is TGTGCCAGTAGTCCCCCGGGGCAGCGCACAGATACGCAGTATTTT.

DNA of the CDR3: TGTGCCAGCAGCTACGACGGCCCCTACGAGCAGTACTTC. Amino acid sequence: CASSYDGPYEQYF. The V gene is TRBV7-9, the J gene TRBJ2-7; D not certain. V shed 4 bases and J shed 2 bases, with 9 bases lying between them. The length of the CDR3 is 13 residues. Germline lookup yields CDR1 SEHNR and CDR2 FQNEAQ (reference sequence).

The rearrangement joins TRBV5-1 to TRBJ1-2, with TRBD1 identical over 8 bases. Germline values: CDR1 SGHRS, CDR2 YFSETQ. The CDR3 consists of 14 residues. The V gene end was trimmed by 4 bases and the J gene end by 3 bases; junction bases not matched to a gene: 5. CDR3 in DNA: TGCGCCAGCAGCCGCTTGGACAGGGACTATGGCTACACCTTC. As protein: CASSRLDRDYGYTF.

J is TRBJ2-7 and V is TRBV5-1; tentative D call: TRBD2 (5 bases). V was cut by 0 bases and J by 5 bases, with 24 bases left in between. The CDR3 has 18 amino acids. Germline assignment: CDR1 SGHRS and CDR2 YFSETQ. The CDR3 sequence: CASSLAIGAGPKGDEQYF. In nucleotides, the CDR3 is TGCGCCAGCAGCTTGGCCATTGGAGCAGGACCCAAGGGAGACGAGCAGTACTTC.

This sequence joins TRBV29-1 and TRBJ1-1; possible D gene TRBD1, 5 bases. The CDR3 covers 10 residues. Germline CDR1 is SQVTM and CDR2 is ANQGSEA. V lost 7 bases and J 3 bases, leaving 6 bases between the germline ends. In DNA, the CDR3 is TGCAGCGCCAGGGACACTGAAGCTTTCTTT. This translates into CSARDTEAFF.

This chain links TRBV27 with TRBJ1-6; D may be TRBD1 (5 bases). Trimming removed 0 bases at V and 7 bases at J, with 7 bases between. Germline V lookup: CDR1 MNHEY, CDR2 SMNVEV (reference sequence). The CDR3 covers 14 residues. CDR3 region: CASSLSAGNSPLHF. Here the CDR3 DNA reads TGTGCCAGCAGTTTATCGGCAGGGAATTCACCCCTCCACTTT.

The CDR3 nucleotides are TGTGCCAGCAGCTTAGGACAATTCTACGAGCAGTACTTC. Protein sequence: CASSLGQFYEQYF. This sequence joins TRBV7-6 and TRBJ2-7; the D is unclear. The CDR3 sequence is 13 residues long. V was trimmed by 1 base and J by 3 bases, leaving 7 bases between them. The germline CDR1 and CDR2 sequences are SGHVS and FNYEAQ. The complete variable domain, with remaining parts taken from reference TRBV7-6 and TRBJ2-7, reads GAGVSQSPRYKVTKRGQDVALRCDPISGHVSLYWYRQALGQGPEFLTYFNYEAQQDKSGLPNDRFSAERPEGSISTLTIQRTEQRDSAMYRCASSLGQFYEQYFGPGTRLTVT.

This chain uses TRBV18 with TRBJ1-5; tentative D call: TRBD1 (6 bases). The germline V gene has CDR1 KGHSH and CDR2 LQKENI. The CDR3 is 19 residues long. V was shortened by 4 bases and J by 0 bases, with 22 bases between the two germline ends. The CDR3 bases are TGTGCCAGCTCACAGACCGGGACATCTTACCCATATAGCAATCAGCCCCAGCATTTT. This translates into CASSQTGTSYPYSNQPQHF.